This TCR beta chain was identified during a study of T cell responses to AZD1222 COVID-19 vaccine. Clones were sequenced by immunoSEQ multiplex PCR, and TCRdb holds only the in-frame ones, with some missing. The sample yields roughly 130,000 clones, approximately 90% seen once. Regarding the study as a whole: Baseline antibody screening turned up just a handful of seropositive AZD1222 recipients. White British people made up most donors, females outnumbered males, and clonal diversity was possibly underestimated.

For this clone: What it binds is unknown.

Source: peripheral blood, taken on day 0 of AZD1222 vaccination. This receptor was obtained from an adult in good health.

The CDR3 protein is CASSQEKFPDDQPQHF. In nucleotides, the CDR3 is TGCGCCAGCAGCCAAGAGAAGTTCCCGGACGATCAGCCCCAGCATTTT. The chain carries TRBV4-3 and TRBJ1-5; no clear D gene. Trimming pared 0 bases from V and 5 bases from J, leaving 14 bases between. The CDR3 loop spans 16 amino acids. CDR1 LGHNA and CDR2 YSLEER come from the germline V gene.